Detailed here is one T cell receptor beta chain. As yet, its antigen is unknown. Antigen-specific CD4+ T cells were expanded with viral peptide pools in the ViraFEST assay before sequencing. Having been cultured for around ten days, the cells underwent CD4+ T cell isolation. Each participant was given two doses of one vaccine (BNT162b2 or mRNA-1273). Sequencing was performed with immunoSEQ multiplex PCR; in TCRdb, only in-frame clones are kept and a portion is missing. The table has roughly 27,000 clones, roughly 71% seen once. This sample was taken from a study of vaccination effects on CD4 cells after COVID-19. CDR1 and CDR2 (germline): LNHDA, SQIVND (reference sequence). The CDR3 consists of 18 residues. V shed 3 bases and J 7 bases; nucleotides not matched to a gene: 14.

Sequencing was performed on CD4+ T cells from PBMCs cultured with HCoV-NL63 spike peptides, taken after COVID-19 vaccination. The chain employs TRBV19 and TRBJ2-1, with 11 bases matching TRBD2. The TCR originated in a human donor who received a COVID-19 vaccine. The CDR3 here is CASSMGAILAGVVNEQFF. The CDR3 nucleotides are TGTGCCAGTAGTATGGGAGCGATACTAGCGGGAGTAGTAAATGAGCAGTTCTTC.